These 30 T cell receptor delta chains were sequenced from one sample in a study of gamma-delta T cells after stem cell transplantation. TCRdb ran CATT on the RT-PCR reads. The sample has 1,500 to 2,000 delta-chain clones, about 5% seen once. Sequenced sample: gamma-delta T cells. These receptors came from a human donor. It is not recorded whose cells these are; they may come from a transplant donor.

As for this clone: The mismatch at residue 18 between this DNA's translation and the TCRdb protein of a much larger clone likely reflects a read error; the protein shown is translated from the DNA. This chain connects TRDV1 to TRDJ1; 8 bases are a match to TRDD3. J lost 6 bases, V lost 0 bases, and 27 bases had no gene match. From germline, CDR1 is TSWWSYY and CDR2 QGS. The CDR3 runs to 22 residues. CDR3: CALGELGPTSVLGVPYSYKLIF. CDR3 sequence (DNA): TGTGCTCTTGGGGAACTCGGGCCTACTTCAGTACTGGGGGTCCCTTACTCCTATAAACTCATCTTT.

This clone is labeled large (0.1 to 1%). The same CDR3 is also encoded by other DNA sequences in this sample. The V call is TRDV1, the J call TRDJ1, with 8 positions matching TRDD3. Germline V gene sequence: CDR1 TSWWSYY, CDR2 QGS. CDR3 length: 20 residues. Germline trimming cut 0 bases from V and 0 bases from J; bases unmatched to any gene: 15. The CDR3: CALGELRPGGVPLYTDKLIF. The DNA of the CDR3 is TGTGCTCTTGGGGAACTGAGGCCTGGGGGAGTCCCTTTGTACACCGATAAACTCATCTTT.

To note about this clone: Translating this DNA gives a protein that differs at residue 13 from the TCRdb one, which belongs to a much larger clone; a read error is likely, and the protein shown is this translation. The V and J genes are TRDV1 and TRDJ1; D is possibly TRDD3 (6 bases). Germline loops: CDR1 TSWWSYY, CDR2 QGS. The V and J ends lost 0 bases and 0 bases respectively, with 32 bases between them. This CDR3 is built from 23 residues. The CDR3 region has the DNA TGTGCTCTTGGGGAACTAATCGGTTGGGGGTTACTGGAGGATATGGTGTACACCGATAAACTCATCTTT. Translation gives CALGELIGWGLLEDMVYTDKLIF.

The chain carries TRDV2 and TRDJ1, with TRDD3 identical over 9 bases. Germline V gene lookup returns CDR1 GEAIGNYY and CDR2 EKD. The trim removed 2 bases at V and 0 bases at J, leaving 9 bases unmatched. This CDR3 has 17 residues. The CDR3 DNA reads as TGTGCCTGTGACATGGTACTGGGGGAATCCTACACCGATAAACTCATCTTT. Translating it yields CACDMVLGESYTDKLIF.

Judged by abundance, this clone is hyperexpanded. The same CDR3 is also encoded by other DNA sequences in this sample. The V and J genes are TRDV1 and TRDJ2; possibly TRDD3 for D (8 bases). The V gene's germline CDR1 is TSWWSYY and CDR2 QGS. The CDR3 runs 20 residues. V gave up 8 bases and J gave up 4 bases, with 32 bases separating them. The CDR3 region is CALNLPSWYRGYLPTAQLFF. CDR3 in DNA: TGTGCTCTTAATCTTCCTAGTTGGTACCGGGGATACTTGCCGACAGCACAACTCTTCTTT.

On this clone: A read error likely explains this, since a far larger clone differs by one base. The rearrangement joins TRDV1 to TRDJ2, with 12 bases that match TRDD3. V trimming: 2 bases; J trimming: 3 bases; junction bases outside the gene matches: 28. The CDR3 contains 25 residues. Germline CDR1 TSWWSYY, CDR2 QGS. The CDR3 sequence is CALGEKGQASLQTILGDTMTAQLFF. DNA for the CDR3: TGTGCTCTTGGGGAAAAAGGACAGGCCTCCCTCCAAACCATACTGGGGGATACAATGACAGCACAACTCTTCTTT.

V usage is TRDV2 and J usage is TRDJ1; TRDD3 matches at 13 bases. The CDR3 sequence is 20 residues long. The junction had 13 bases not matched to a gene; V was cut back by 1 base and J by 0 bases. Germline CDR1 reads GEAIGNYY; CDR2 reads EKD. For the CDR3, the DNA is TGTGCCTGTGACACGGTCCCTACTGGGGGATACGATAAGTACACCGATAAACTCATCTTT. Translated: CACDTVPTGGYDKYTDKLIF.

As to this clone: TCRdb's listed protein matches a much larger clone and diverges from this DNA's translation at residue 11, likely through a read error; the protein shown comes from the DNA. The V and J genes are TRDV1 and TRDJ1, with D possibly being TRDD3 (6 bases). Trimming stripped 4 bases from V and 7 bases from J, with 22 bases between. The CDR3 is made up of 16 amino acids. Germline V gene sequence: CDR1 TSWWSYY, CDR2 QGS. CDR3 sequence: CALGARRATGRAKLIF. The CDR3 nucleotides are TGTGCTCTTGGGGCCCGGCGCGCTACTGGGAGAGCTAAACTCATCTTT.

In this sample, this clone turned up a few times. V and J are TRDV2 and TRDJ1; 12 bases match TRDD3. The germline V gene encodes CDR1 GEAIGNYY and CDR2 EKD. The CDR3 runs 18 residues. V gave up 0 bases and J gave up 0 bases; unmatched junction bases: 7. CDR3 DNA sequence: TGTGCCTGTGACACCTTGGATTCTGGGGGATACGACACCGATAAACTCATCTTT. It encodes CACDTLDSGGYDTDKLIF.

The chain joins TRDV2 to TRDJ1, with a tentative D call TRDD3 (5 bases). The CDR3 has 18 amino acids. The germline V gene encodes CDR1 GEAIGNYY and CDR2 EKD. V shed 1 base and J shed 2 bases, with 22 bases lying between them. The CDR3 nucleotides read TGTGCCTGTGACACTCTCCTCCCTCGTGGGATGCCGACCGATAAACTCATCTTT. Its translation is CACDTLLPRGMPTDKLIF.

The table lists this clone with a few counts. The protein in TCRdb stems from a much larger clone and differs at residue 15 from this DNA's translation, likely a read error; here the protein is translated from the DNA. CDR3 residues: CALGEPGGSEDTDKPIF. In DNA, the CDR3 is TGTGCTCTTGGGGAACCCGGGGGATCGGAGGACACCGATAAACCCATCTTT. V and J are TRDV1 and TRDJ1; 7 bases map to TRDD3. CDR1 and CDR2 (germline): TSWWSYY, QGS. There are 17 residues in the CDR3.

This clone is judged large. Within the sample, other DNA sequences also encode this same CDR3. CDR3 sequence: CACDKVGDFSTDKLIF. In DNA form, the CDR3 reads TGTGCCTGTGACAAGGTGGGGGATTTTAGCACCGATAAACTCATCTTT. This chain links TRDV2 with TRDJ1; 8 bases align to TRDD3. Germline V gives CDR1 GEAIGNYY, CDR2 EKD. This CDR3 is 16 amino acids long. V shed 2 bases, J shed 1 base, and the junction held 8 bases outside the gene matches.

The table lists this clone with a few counts. A far larger clone differs by one base, so this is likely a read error. This sample includes further DNA sequences coding for the same CDR3. V usage is TRDV2 and J usage is TRDJ3, with 7 bases matching TRDD3. J was trimmed by 0 bases and V by 0 bases; bases with no gene match: 16. This CDR3 has 22 residues. Germline CDR1 reads GEAIGNYY; CDR2 reads EKD. The DNA for the CDR3 is TGTGCCTGTGACACCGGTTTAGGTCCCCACTGGGGAAGCTCCTGGGACACCCGACAGATGTTTTTC. Protein product: CACDTGLGPHWGSSWDTRQMFF.

This clone was counted only a few times. TCRdb assigns this DNA the protein of a much larger clone, which departs from its translation at residue 8; this likely reflects a read error, and the protein shown comes from translating the DNA. The chain has TRDV1 and TRDJ1; TRDD3 matches at 10 bases. This CDR3 is built from 21 residues. Germline values: CDR1 TSWWSYY, CDR2 QGS. V gave up 5 bases and J gave up 0 bases; unmatched junction bases: 21. CDR3 loop: CALGRPIPYWGMAAYTDKLIF. CDR3 DNA sequence: TGTGCTCTTGGGCGCCCTATCCCGTACTGGGGGATGGCCGCGTACACCGATAAACTCATCTTT.

In this sample, this clone turned up a few times. TCRdb shows a much larger clone's protein in place of this DNA's translation, and the two differ at residue 7, likely through a read error; the protein shown is translated from the DNA. The CDR3: CALGRYRGIDTDKLIF. The CDR3 nucleotides are TGTGCTCTTGGCCGCTACCGGGGGATAGATACCGATAAACTCATCTTT. The rearrangement joins TRDV1 to TRDJ1; 8 bases agree with TRDD3. The CDR3 contains 16 residues. CDR1 is TSWWSYY, CDR2 QGS, per germline. V gave up 6 bases and J gave up 2 bases; unmatched junction bases: 11.

There are a few counts of this clone. A read error is the likely source, as a far larger clone sits one nucleotide away. The sample holds other DNA sequences that translate to the same CDR3. This chain connects TRDV1 to TRDJ1; D may be TRDD2 or TRDD3 (5 bases each). Per germline, CDR1 TSWWSYY and CDR2 QGS. This CDR3 has 18 residues. This chain's CDR3 is CALGGSLPIWIFTDKLIF. The CDR3 region has the DNA TGTGCTCTCGGGGGCTCACTTCCGATTTGGATTTTCACCGATAAACTCATCTTT.

This clone counts as medium-sized. With a far larger clone one base away, a read error is the likely cause. This sample also contains other DNA sequences that code for the same CDR3. This rearrangement joins TRDV2 to TRDJ3; 12 nucleotides agree with TRDD3. The CDR3 loop spans 21 amino acids. Germline CDR1 reads GEAIGNYY; CDR2 reads EKD. The junction had 20 bases not matched to a gene; V was cut back by 7 bases and J by 5 bases. CDR3 sequence reads: CACDRYEATGGYYRDTRQMFF. The CDR3 region has the DNA TGTGCCTGCGACCGGTATGAGGCCACTGGGGGATACTACCGGGACACCCGACAGATGTTTTTC.

There are a few counts of this clone. A read error likely explains why the TCRdb protein, taken from a much larger clone, differs from this DNA's translation at residue 6; the protein shown is translated from the DNA. The chain has TRDV1 and TRDJ1; 7 bases agree with TRDD3. Losses at the gene ends were 2 bases for V and 0 bases for J; bases not matched to a gene: 9. Germline lookup yields CDR1 TSWWSYY and CDR2 QGS. There are 17 residues in the CDR3. The CDR3 protein is CALGESGGSEDTDKLIF. CDR3 in DNA: TGTGCTCTTGGGGAATCCGGGGGATCGGAGGACACCGATAAACTCATCTTT.

This clone has at least ten counts. With a far larger clone one base away, a read error is the likely cause. Different DNA sequences within this sample yield the same CDR3. The chain uses TRDV2 and TRDJ1; 8 bases line up with TRDD3. There are 19 residues in the CDR3. The V gene end was trimmed by 3 bases and the J gene end by 0 bases; junction bases not matched to a gene: 17. Germline CDR1 GEAIGNYY, CDR2 EKD. CDR3 nucleotide sequence: TGTGCCTGTGACCCCGGTCCCTTCTGGGGGACCAAATACACCGATAAACTCATCTTT. Its protein product is CACDPGPFWGTKYTDKLIF.

Details on this clone: TCRdb lists the protein of a much larger clone for this DNA, which differs at residue 14, so this is likely a read error; the protein given here is translated from the DNA itself. The chain couples TRDV1 to TRDJ1, with TRDD3 matching 9 bases. CDR1 TSWWSYY and CDR2 QGS come from the germline V gene. V trimming: 4 bases; J trimming: 1 base; junction bases outside the gene matches: 19. CDR3 length equals 20 residues. CDR3 nucleotides: TGTGCTCTTGGGGGAGTTCCCAACTCGGTACTGGGGGAAGGCACCGATAAACTCATCTTT. Protein product: CALGGVPNSVLGEGTDKLIF.

This clone has a handful of counts. The mismatch at residue 10 between this DNA's translation and the TCRdb protein of a much larger clone likely reflects a read error; the protein shown is translated from the DNA. The rearrangement joins TRDV1 to TRDJ1; D remains ambiguous. This CDR3 spans 19 amino acids. Germline values: CDR1 TSWWSYY, CDR2 QGS. V was cut by 0 bases and J by 1 base, with 21 bases left in between. CDR3 residues: CALGELYIPGRVITDKLIF. In nucleotides, the CDR3 is TGTGCTCTTGGGGAACTATACATTCCCGGGAGGGTAATCACCGATAAACTCATCTTT.

A word on this clone: The protein recorded in TCRdb matches a much larger clone and deviates from this DNA's translation at residue 7, suggesting a read error; the protein here is obtained by translating the DNA. This rearrangement joins TRDV2 to TRDJ1; 7 bases agree with TRDD3. The V gene's germline CDR1 is GEAIGNYY and CDR2 EKD. There are 20 residues in the CDR3. Unmatched junction bases numbered 24, after V lost 3 bases and J lost 3 bases. CDR3 coding DNA: TGTGCCTGTGACCTACTGGAGGATACGCGAAGGAGAAACTGGTCCGATAAACTCATCTTT. Amino acids: CACDLLEDTRRRNWSDKLIF.

This clone turned up a few times. The protein TCRdb lists belongs to a much larger clone and differs from this DNA's translation at residue 7, which points to a read error; the protein shown is made from the DNA. The V call is TRDV1, the J call TRDJ1, with 8 bases that match TRDD3. CDR1 and CDR2 (germline): TSWWSYY, QGS. The length of the CDR3 is 26 residues. The ends lost 5 bases at V and 4 bases at J; junction bases unmatched: 42. The CDR3 region is CALGMRGPASPDWGYYQLKGFDKLIF. In DNA form, the CDR3 reads TGTGCTCTTGGGATGCGGGGCCCTGCCTCCCCTGACTGGGGATACTATCAACTGAAGGGTTTCGATAAACTCATCTTT.

The DNA of the CDR3 is TGTGCCTGTGACACGCTGGGGGGACCTCGAGACGCCGATAAACTCATCTTT. This translates into CACDTLGGPRDADKLIF. V is TRDV2 and J is TRDJ1; TRDD3 matches at 7 bases. Germline V gives CDR1 GEAIGNYY, CDR2 EKD. The CDR3 has 17 amino acids. The ends lost 1 base at V and 3 bases at J; junction bases unmatched: 13.

The chain has TRDV2 and TRDJ1, with TRDD3 matching 11 bases. Trimming took 0 bases from V and 0 from J; bases not matched to a gene: 8. Germline-derived CDR1 and CDR2 are GEAIGNYY and EKD. CDR3 length: 18 amino acids. CDR3 in amino acids: CACDTVLGDNQHTDKLIF. CDR3 sequence (DNA): TGTGCCTGTGACACCGTACTGGGGGATAATCAGCACACCGATAAACTCATCTTT.

Note on this clone: The likely explanation is a read error, given a far larger clone one base away. Other DNA sequences in this sample translate to the same CDR3. This rearrangement joins TRDV1 to TRDJ1; 8 nucleotides match TRDD3. CDR1 is TSWWSYY, CDR2 QGS, per germline. The CDR3 is made up of 26 amino acids. The ends lost 5 bases at V and 4 bases at J; junction bases unmatched: 42. The CDR3 nucleotides are TGTGCTCTTGGGATGCGGAGCCCCGCCTCCCCTGACTGGGGATACTATCAACTGAAGGGTTTCGATAAACTCATCTTT. Translation gives CALGMRSPASPDWGYYQLKGFDKLIF.

This clone is large (0.1 to 1%) by share. Other DNA sequences in the same sample also yield this CDR3. The rearrangement joins TRDV1 to TRDJ2; TRDD3 matches at 12 bases. Germline CDR1 reads TSWWSYY; CDR2 reads QGS. The CDR3 is 25 residues long. The trim removed 2 bases at V and 3 bases at J, leaving 28 bases unmatched. The CDR3 reads CALGEKGQAFLQTILGDTMTAQLFF. The CDR3 DNA follows: TGTGCTCTTGGGGAAAAAGGACAGGCCTTCCTCCAAACCATACTGGGGGATACAATGACAGCACAACTCTTCTTT.

This clone was observed a few times. The likely explanation is a read error, given a far larger clone one base away. The identical CDR3 is also encoded by other nucleotide sequences in the sample. The rearrangement links TRDV1 to TRDJ1; 9 bases line up with TRDD3. Germline values: CDR1 TSWWSYY, CDR2 QGS. This CDR3 has 20 residues. CDR3 DNA sequence: TGTGCTCTTGGGGGAGTTCCCAACTCGGTACTGGGGGAAGACACTGATAAACTCATCTTT. Protein: CALGGVPNSVLGEDTDKLIF.

On this clone: This DNA translates differently at residue 8 from the TCRdb protein, which is that of a much larger clone; a read error is likely, and the protein shown is the DNA's own translation. V is TRDV1 and J is TRDJ1; D might be TRDD2 (5 bases). CDR3 length: 22 residues. Trimming took off 0 bases at V and 0 bases at J, with 29 bases between the two ends. Germline V CDR1 and CDR2: TSWWSYY, QGS. The CDR3 protein is CALGELILPQAYRAVYTDKLIF. In DNA form, the CDR3 reads TGTGCTCTTGGGGAACTCATCCTCCCTCAGGCCTACCGGGCGGTGTACACCGATAAACTCATCTTT.

By share, this clone ranks as medium-sized. A far larger clone is off by one base, so a read error is likely. Other DNA sequences within the sample encode an identical CDR3. V usage is TRDV2 and J usage is TRDJ1, with TRDD3 matching over 12 bases. This CDR3 is 18 amino acids long. Germline CDR1 reads GEAIGNYY; CDR2 reads EKD. The CDR3 DNA follows: TGTGCCTGCGACACTCCTACTGGGGGATACCCCTATACCGATAAACTCATCTTT. It codes for CACDTPTGGYPYTDKLIF.